Each of the 2 T cell receptor beta chains below was sequenced from the same sample in a study of cytomegalovirus exposure and HLA in healthy donors. The primer mix had 60 Vbeta and 13 Jbeta primers. Assay used: immunoSEQ multiplex PCR; TCRdb lists only in-frame clones, some missing. The table lists approximately 160,000 clones, about 78% of them singletons. Sequenced input: PBMCs. All receptors come from a woman in her forties or fifties in good health and CMV-seropositive.

This chain uses TRBV5-4 with TRBJ1-1, with 8 bases lining up with TRBD1. CDR3 length: 14 amino acids. With 4 bases clipped from V and 7 bases from J, the junction kept 9 bases outside the gene matches. Per the germline V gene, CDR1 is SGHNT and CDR2 is YYREEE (reference sequence). The CDR3, as DNA: TGTGCCAGCAGCGCGACCCGACAGGGGATTGAAGCTTTCTTT. Translated, it gives CASSATRQGIEAFF.

The chain links TRBV6-5 to TRBJ2-5, with 13 bases aligning to TRBD2. The J segment lost 6 bases and the V segment lost 5 bases, leaving 3 bases of the junction unmatched. Per the germline V gene, CDR1 is MNHEY and CDR2 is SVGAGI. The CDR3 is made up of 14 amino acids. The DNA of the CDR3 is TGTGCCAGCAGTGCGGGACTAGCGGGGAAGACCCAGTACTTC. Encoded protein: CASSAGLAGKTQYF.